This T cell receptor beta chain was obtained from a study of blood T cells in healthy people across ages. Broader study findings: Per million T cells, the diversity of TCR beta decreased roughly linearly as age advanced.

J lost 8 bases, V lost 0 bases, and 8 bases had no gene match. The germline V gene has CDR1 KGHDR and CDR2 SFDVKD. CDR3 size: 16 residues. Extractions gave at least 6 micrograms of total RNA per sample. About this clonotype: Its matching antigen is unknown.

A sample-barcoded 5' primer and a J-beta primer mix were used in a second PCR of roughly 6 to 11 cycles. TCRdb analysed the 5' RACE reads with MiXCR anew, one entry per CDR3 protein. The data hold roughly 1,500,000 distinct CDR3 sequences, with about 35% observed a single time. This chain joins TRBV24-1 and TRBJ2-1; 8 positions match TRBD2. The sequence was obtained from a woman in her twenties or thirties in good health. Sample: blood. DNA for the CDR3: TGTGCCACCAGTGATTTGGGGACTAGGGGCGTGGATGAGCAGTTCTTC. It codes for CATSDLGTRGVDEQFF.